This T cell receptor (beta chain) comes out of a study of blood T cell repertoires in COVID-19. Original methodology: Amplified reference gene primers provided the basis for estimating nucleated cell counts. The table came from immunoSEQ multiplex PCR; TCRdb's copy has only in-frame clones and leaves some out. V and J calls and clone size are given by that table; D and trimming were obtained from the DNA. The table shows 200,000 to 250,000 clones, with approximately 80% occurring only once. This CDR3 comprises 14 residues. V was clipped by 6 bases and J by 10 bases, with 16 bases between them. The germline V gene encodes CDR1 MNHEY and CDR2 SVGAGI.

The chain recombines TRBV6-5 with TRBJ1-6; a weak D match, TRBD1 (6 bases). The specimen sequenced was peripheral blood. The sequence was obtained from a woman aged 45-59 years with acute or convalescent COVID-19. The CDR3 loop reads CASRVDRLQSPLHF. CDR3 in DNA: TGTGCCAGCAGGGTAGACAGGCTTCAATCACCCCTCCACTTT.